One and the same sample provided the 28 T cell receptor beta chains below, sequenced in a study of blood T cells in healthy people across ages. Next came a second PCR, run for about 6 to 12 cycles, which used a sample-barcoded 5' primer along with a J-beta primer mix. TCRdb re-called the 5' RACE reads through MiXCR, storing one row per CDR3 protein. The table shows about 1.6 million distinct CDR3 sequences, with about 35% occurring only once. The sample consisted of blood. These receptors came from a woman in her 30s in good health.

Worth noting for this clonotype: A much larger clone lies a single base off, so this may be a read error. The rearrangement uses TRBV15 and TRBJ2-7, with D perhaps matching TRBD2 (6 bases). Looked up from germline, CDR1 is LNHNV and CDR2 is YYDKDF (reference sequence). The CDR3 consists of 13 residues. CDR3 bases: TGTGCCACCAGCACAGGAGGGACCTACAAGCAGTACTTC. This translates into CATSTGGTYKQYF.

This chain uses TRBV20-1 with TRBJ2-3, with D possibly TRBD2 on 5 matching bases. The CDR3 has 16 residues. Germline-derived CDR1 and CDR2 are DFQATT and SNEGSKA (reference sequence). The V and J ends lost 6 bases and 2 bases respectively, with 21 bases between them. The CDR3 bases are TGCAGTGCGCTCCCCGGGGTAGGGCTCTACACAGATACGCAGTATTTT. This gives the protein CSALPGVGLYTDTQYF.

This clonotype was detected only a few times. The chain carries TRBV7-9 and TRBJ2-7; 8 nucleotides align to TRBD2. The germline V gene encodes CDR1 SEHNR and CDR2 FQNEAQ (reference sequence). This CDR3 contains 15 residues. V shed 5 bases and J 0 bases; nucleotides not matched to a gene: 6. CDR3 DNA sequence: TGTGCCAGCAGCCATAGCGGGGAGACCTCCTACGAGCAGTACTTC. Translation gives CASSHSGETSYEQYF.

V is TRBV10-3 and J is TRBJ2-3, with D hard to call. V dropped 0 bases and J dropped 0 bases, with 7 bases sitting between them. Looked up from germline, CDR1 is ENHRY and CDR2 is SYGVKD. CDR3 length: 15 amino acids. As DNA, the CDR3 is TGTGCCATCAGTGAGTCGCTCCTTAGCACAGATACGCAGTATTTT. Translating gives CAISESLLSTDTQYF.

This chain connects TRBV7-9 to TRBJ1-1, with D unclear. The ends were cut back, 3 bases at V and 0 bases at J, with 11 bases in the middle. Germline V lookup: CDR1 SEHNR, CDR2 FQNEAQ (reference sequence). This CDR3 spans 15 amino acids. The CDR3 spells CASSFPERMNTEAFF. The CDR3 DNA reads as TGTGCCAGCAGCTTCCCCGAGAGGATGAACACTGAAGCTTTCTTT.

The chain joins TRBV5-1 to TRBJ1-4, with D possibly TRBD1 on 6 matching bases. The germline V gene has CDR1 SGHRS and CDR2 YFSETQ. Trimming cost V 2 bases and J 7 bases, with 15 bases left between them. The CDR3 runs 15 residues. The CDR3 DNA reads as TGCGCCAGCAGCTTACAGGGCGGGGATGGTGAAAAACTGTTTTTT. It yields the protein CASSLQGGDGEKLFF.

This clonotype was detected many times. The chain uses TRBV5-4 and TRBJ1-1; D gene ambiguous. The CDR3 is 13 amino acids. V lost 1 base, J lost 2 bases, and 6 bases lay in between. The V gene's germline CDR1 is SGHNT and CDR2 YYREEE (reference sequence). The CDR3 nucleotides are TGTGCCAGCAGCTTGCAATCTAACACTGAAGCTTTCTTT. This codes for CASSLQSNTEAFF.

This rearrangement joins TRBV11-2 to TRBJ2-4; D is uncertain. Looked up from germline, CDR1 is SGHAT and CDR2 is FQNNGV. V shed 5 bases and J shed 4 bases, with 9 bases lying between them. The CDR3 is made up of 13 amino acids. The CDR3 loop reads CASSPGIKNIQYF. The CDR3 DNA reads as TGTGCCAGCAGCCCCGGTATAAAAAACATTCAGTACTTC.

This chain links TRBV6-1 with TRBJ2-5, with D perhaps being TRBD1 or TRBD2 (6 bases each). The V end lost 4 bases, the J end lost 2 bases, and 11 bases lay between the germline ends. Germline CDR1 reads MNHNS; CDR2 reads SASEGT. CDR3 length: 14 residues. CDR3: CASSGRGPQETQYF. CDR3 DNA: TGTGCCAGCAGTGGTCGGGGGCCGCAAGAGACCCAGTACTTC.

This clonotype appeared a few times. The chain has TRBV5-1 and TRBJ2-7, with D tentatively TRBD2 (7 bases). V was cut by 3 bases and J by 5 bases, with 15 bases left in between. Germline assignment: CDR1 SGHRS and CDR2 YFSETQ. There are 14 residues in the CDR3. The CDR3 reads CASSSRGAADEQYF. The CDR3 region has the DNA TGCGCCAGCAGCTCTCGGGGGGCGGCAGACGAGCAGTACTTC.

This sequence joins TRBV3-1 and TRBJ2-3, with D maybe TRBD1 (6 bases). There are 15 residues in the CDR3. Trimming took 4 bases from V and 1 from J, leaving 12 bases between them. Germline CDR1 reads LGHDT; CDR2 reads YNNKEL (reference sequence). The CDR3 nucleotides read TGTGCCAGCAGCCGTGGACAGATCCGCACAGATACGCAGTATTTT. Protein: CASSRGQIRTDTQYF.

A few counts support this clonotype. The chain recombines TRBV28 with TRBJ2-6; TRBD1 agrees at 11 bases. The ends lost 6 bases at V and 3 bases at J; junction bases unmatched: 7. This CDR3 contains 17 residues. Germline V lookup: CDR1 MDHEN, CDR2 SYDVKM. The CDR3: CASRTGTGGVGANVLTF. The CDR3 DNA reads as TGTGCCAGCAGAACCGGGACAGGGGGTGTTGGGGCCAACGTCCTGACTTTC.

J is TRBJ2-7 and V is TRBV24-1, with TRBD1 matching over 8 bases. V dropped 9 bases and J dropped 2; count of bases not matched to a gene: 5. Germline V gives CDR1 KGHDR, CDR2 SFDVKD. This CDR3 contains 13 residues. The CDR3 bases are TGTGCCACCCCGGGACAGGACACCTACGAGCAGTACTTC. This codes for CATPGQDTYEQYF.

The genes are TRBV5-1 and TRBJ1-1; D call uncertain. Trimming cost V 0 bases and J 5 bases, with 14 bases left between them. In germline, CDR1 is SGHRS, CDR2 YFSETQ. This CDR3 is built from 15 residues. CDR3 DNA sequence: TGCGCCAGCAGCTTGGCCGGGAGCAGTGAAACTGAAGCTTTCTTT. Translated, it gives CASSLAGSSETEAFF.

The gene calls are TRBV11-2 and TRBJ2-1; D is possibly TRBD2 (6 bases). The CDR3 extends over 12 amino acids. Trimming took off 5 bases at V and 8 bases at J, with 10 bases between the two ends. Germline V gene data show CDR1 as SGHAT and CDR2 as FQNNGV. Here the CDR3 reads CASSPEGHEQFF. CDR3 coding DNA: TGTGCCAGCAGCCCGGAGGGCCATGAGCAGTTCTTC.

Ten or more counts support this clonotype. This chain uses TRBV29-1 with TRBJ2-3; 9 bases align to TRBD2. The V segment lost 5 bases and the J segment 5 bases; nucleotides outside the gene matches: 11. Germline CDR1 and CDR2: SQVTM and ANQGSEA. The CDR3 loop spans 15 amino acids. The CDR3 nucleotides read TGCAGCGTTCAGACTGCGGGGGGGCCCGGAGATACGCAGTATTTT. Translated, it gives CSVQTAGGPGDTQYF.

The CDR3 bases are TGCAGTGCCGTTAACCCAGGGCCCAATGAGCAGTTCTTC. This codes for CSAVNPGPNEQFF. The V and J genes are TRBV20-1 and TRBJ2-1; a weak D match, TRBD1 (5 bases). Trimming removed 6 bases from V and 6 bases from J, with 15 bases in between. The length of the CDR3 is 13 residues. Germline V lookup: CDR1 DFQATT, CDR2 SNEGSKA (reference sequence).

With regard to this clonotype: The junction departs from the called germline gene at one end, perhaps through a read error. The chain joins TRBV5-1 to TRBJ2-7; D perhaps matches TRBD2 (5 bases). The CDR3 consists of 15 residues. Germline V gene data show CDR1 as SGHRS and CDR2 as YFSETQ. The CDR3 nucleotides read TGCGCCTGCAGCTTGGGAGAGAAGGGCTCCTATGAGCAGTACTTC. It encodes CACSLGEKGSYEQYF.

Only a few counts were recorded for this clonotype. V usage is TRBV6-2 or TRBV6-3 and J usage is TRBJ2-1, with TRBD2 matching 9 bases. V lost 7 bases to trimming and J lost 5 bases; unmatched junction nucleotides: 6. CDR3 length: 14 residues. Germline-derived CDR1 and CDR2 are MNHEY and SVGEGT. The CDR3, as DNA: TGTGCCAGCACCCCAAGACTAGCGGACAATGAGCAGTTCTTC. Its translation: CASTPRLADNEQFF.

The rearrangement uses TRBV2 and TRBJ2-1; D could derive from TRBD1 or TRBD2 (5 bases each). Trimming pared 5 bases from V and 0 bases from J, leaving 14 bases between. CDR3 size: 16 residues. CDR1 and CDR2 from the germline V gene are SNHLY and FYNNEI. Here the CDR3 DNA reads TGTGCCAGCAGTCCGAGCAGGGCGGGCTCCTACAATGAGCAGTTCTTC. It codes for CASSPSRAGSYNEQFF.

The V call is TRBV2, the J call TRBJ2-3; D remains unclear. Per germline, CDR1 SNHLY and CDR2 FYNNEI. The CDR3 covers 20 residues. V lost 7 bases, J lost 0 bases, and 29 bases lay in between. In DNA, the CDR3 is TGTGCCAGCACCTACGAACACAGCGTCGAGCTTCTTACTAGCACAGATACGCAGTATTTT. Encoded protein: CASTYEHSVELLTSTDTQYF. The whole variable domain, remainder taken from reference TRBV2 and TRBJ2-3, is EPEVTQTPSHQVTQMGQEVILRCVPISNHLYFYWYRQILGQKVEFLVSFYNNEISEKSEIFDDQFSVERPDGSNFTLKIRSTKLEDSAMYFCASTYEHSVELLTSTDTQYFGPGTRLTVL.

CDR3 bases: TGCGCCAGCAGCTACAACGGGGGGACACTATCCTACGAGCAGTACTTC. Translating gives CASSYNGGTLSYEQYF. The V gene is TRBV5-1, the J gene TRBJ2-7; tentatively, D is TRBD2 (7 bases). The CDR3 contains 16 residues. V was clipped by 3 bases and J by 1 base, with 17 bases between them. CDR1 is SGHRS, CDR2 YFSETQ, per germline.

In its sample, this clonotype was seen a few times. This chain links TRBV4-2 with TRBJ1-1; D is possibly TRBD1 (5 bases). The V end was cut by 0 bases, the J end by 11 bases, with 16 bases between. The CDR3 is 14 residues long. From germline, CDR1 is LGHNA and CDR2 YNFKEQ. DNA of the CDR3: TGTGCCAGCAGCCAAGAGGCGACAGCCTTGAGCGCTTTCTTT. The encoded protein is CASSQEATALSAFF.

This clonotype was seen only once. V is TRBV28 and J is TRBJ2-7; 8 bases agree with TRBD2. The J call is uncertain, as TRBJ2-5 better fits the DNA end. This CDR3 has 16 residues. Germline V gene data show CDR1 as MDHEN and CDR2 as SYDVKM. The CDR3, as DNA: TGTGCCAGCGGGCTCTGGAGCGGGAGTCCAAGGGAGACCCAGTACTTC. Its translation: CASGLWSGSPRETQYF.

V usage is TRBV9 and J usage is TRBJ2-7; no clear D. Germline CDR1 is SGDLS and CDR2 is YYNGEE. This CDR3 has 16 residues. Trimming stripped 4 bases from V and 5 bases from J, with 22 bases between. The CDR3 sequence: CASSPTYPGPFDEQYF. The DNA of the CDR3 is TGTGCCAGCAGCCCAACCTATCCGGGCCCATTCGACGAGCAGTACTTC.

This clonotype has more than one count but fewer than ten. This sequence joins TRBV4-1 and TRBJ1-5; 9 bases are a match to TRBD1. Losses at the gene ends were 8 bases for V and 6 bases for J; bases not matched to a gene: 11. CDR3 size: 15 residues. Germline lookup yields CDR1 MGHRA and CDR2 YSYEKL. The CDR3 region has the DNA TGCGCCAGCGCCTCTTACAGGGGGCTCGGTCAGCCCCAGCATTTT. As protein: CASASYRGLGQPQHF.

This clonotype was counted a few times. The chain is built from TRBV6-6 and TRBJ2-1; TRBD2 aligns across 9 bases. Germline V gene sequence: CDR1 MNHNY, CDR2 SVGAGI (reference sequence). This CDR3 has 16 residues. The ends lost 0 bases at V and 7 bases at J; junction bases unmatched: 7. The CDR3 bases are TGTGCCAGCAGTTACTCGAACCAGCGGGGGGCTAATGAGCAGTTCTTC. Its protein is CASSYSNQRGANEQFF.

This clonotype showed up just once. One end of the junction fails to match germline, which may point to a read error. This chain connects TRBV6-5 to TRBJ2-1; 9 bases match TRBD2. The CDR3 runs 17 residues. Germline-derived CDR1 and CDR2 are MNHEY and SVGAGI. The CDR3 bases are TGTGCTAGCAGTTACTCGGGCGGGAGGGCCCTCGGCAATGAGCAGTTCTTC. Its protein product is CASSYSGGRALGNEQFF.